This T cell receptor beta chain was found in a study of blood T cell repertoires in COVID-19. Whole-study context: COVID-19 samples, acute and convalescent, were from the United States, Italy and Spain. T cells, B-cell-depleted T cells, or PBMCs provided the cDNA or gDNA that served as material.

As originally analysed: Cell counts per sample came from amplifying reference gene primers. The table came from immunoSEQ multiplex PCR; TCRdb's copy has only in-frame clones and leaves some out. Clonal size and the V and J genes are those of that table, whereas D and trimming came from the DNA. The data show 280,000 or so clones, with more than 75% seen just once and less than 2.5% held by the top ten. Germline lookup yields CDR1 DFQATT and CDR2 SNEGSKA (reference sequence). The CDR3 length is 14 residues. The V end lost 3 bases, the J end lost 0 bases, and 11 bases lay between the germline ends. The V and J genes are TRBV20-1 and TRBJ1-1, with unresolved D. Input material: peripheral blood. The clonotype was recovered from a woman aged 25 to 45 who had recovered from COVID-19. CDR3: CSASPISMNTEAFF. CDR3 DNA sequence: TGCAGTGCTAGTCCCATCAGTATGAACACTGAAGCTTTCTTT.